One and the same sample provided the 20 T cell receptor beta chains below, sequenced in a study of B cell selection in AIRE deficiency. Sorting defined conventional CD4 T cells as CD4+CD127+. The data were produced by immunoSEQ multiplex PCR, yet TCRdb's version contains in-frame clones alone and is incomplete. The table has about 23,000 clones, 95% to 98% seen once; the top ten hold 0.17%. What was sequenced was conventional CD4+ T cells sorted from PBMCs. All receptors derive from a human donor with AIRE deficiency.

The chain employs TRBV7-3 and TRBJ2-1; tentatively, D is TRBD1 or TRBD2 (5 bases each). The CDR3 consists of 13 residues. CDR1 and CDR2 (germline): SGHTA, FQGTGA. Trimming cost V 2 bases and J 13 bases, with 15 bases left between them. The CDR3 loop reads CASSLQFGAYQFF. CDR3 nucleotide sequence: TGTGCCAGCAGCTTACAGTTCGGGGCTTATCAGTTCTTC.

The rearrangement links TRBV6-5 to TRBJ1-1; unclear D gene. The V end was cut by 0 bases, the J end by 11 bases, with 16 bases between. Per the germline V gene, CDR1 is MNHEY and CDR2 is SVGAGI. The CDR3 spans 14 residues. The CDR3 coding sequence is TGTGCCAGCAGTTACTCGACGCAGCTTTTAAGGGCTTTCTTT. Protein product: CASSYSTQLLRAFF.

A note on this clone: The germline gene is not matched at one end of the junction; a read error may be the cause. The gene calls are TRBV19 and TRBJ1-2; possibly TRBD1 for D (5 bases). The CDR3 totals 11 residues. Germline CDR1 LNHDA, CDR2 SQIVND (reference sequence). In DNA, the CDR3 is TGTGTCAGTAGTACGAGGGGAGGCTACACCTTC. Its protein is CVSSTRGGYTF. The full variable domain, rest sourced from reference TRBV19 and TRBJ1-2, is DGGITQSPKYLFRKEGQNVTLSCEQNLNHDAMYWYRQDPGQGLRLIYYSQIVNDFQKGDIAEGYSVSREKKESFPLTVTSAQKNPTAFYLCVSSTRGGYTFGSGTRLTVV.

J is TRBJ2-1 and V is TRBV7-9, with D perhaps TRBD2 (6 bases). Germline V lookup: CDR1 SEHNR, CDR2 FQNEAQ (reference sequence). The CDR3 is 15 amino acids. V was clipped by 6 bases and J by 7 bases, with 19 bases between them. CDR3 nucleotides: TGTGCCAGCAGTATTACAGGACTACCGTTGAATGAGCAGTTCTTC. Protein product: CASSITGLPLNEQFF.

This rearrangement joins TRBV5-8 to TRBJ1-6; TRBD1 aligns across 7 bases. Germline trimming cut 5 bases from V and 3 bases from J; bases unmatched to any gene: 8. The length of the CDR3 is 16 residues. CDR1 and CDR2 from the germline V gene are SGHTS and YDEGEE. CDR3 region: CASRPPGQLYNSPLHF. The CDR3 bases are TGTGCCAGCAGGCCGCCGGGACAGCTCTATAATTCACCCCTCCACTTT.

This chain links TRBV28 with TRBJ1-3; D is unclear. The CDR3 length is 14 residues. The V end lost 3 bases, the J end lost 0 bases, and 6 bases lay between the germline ends. Germline CDR1 reads MDHEN; CDR2 reads SYDVKM. For the CDR3, the DNA is TGTGCCAGCAGTTTCAGAAACTCTGGAAACACCATATATTTT. Translating gives CASSFRNSGNTIYF.

The chain combines TRBV11-2 with TRBJ2-5; D unclear. CDR3 size: 15 residues. V lost 5 bases and J 2 bases, leaving 15 bases between the germline ends. From germline, CDR1 is SGHAT and CDR2 FQNNGV. This CDR3 reads CASSLGDGQQETQYF. The CDR3 DNA sequence: TGTGCCAGCAGCCTTGGAGACGGGCAGCAAGAGACCCAGTACTTC.

This clone occurred once. The rearrangement uses TRBV29-1 and TRBJ2-6; D is unresolved. This CDR3 has 14 residues. V gave up 5 bases and J gave up 0 bases, with 8 bases separating them. CDR1 is SQVTM, CDR2 ANQGSEA, per germline. For the CDR3, the DNA is TGCAGCGTTTTAGGCAACTCTGGGGCCAACGTCCTGACTTTC. As protein: CSVLGNSGANVLTF.

This chain's CDR3 is CATSRDLNNYGYTF. The CDR3 DNA sequence: TGTGCCACCAGCAGAGATCTAAACAACTATGGCTACACCTTC. The chain is built from TRBV15 and TRBJ1-2; D gene unclear. The CDR3 is made up of 14 amino acids. CDR1 LNHNV and CDR2 YYDKDF come from the germline V gene (reference sequence). The V end lost 0 bases, the J end lost 2 bases, and 7 bases lay between the germline ends.

This clone is a singleton in its sample. This sequence joins TRBV19 and TRBJ1-6; maybe TRBD1 (5 bases). Germline values: CDR1 LNHDA, CDR2 SQIVND (reference sequence). The CDR3 spans 15 residues. V was cut by 2 bases and J by 5 bases, with 10 bases left in between. The DNA of the CDR3 is TGTGCCAGTAGTATAAACAGGCCGAATAATTCACCCCTCCACTTT. Residues: CASSINRPNNSPLHF.

The chain is built from TRBV18 and TRBJ2-4; perhaps TRBD1 as D (6 bases). V was cut by 6 bases and J by 7 bases, with 16 bases left in between. Germline lookup yields CDR1 KGHSH and CDR2 LQKENI. The CDR3 consists of 14 residues. The CDR3, as DNA: TGTGCCAGCTCCAATTCCCCAGGGGCGAACATTCAGTACTTC. Translating gives CASSNSPGANIQYF. The whole variable domain, filled in from reference TRBV18 and TRBJ2-4, reads NAGVMQNPRHLVRRRGQEARLRCSPMKGHSHVYWYRQLPEEGLKFMVYLQKENIIDESGMPKERFSAEFPKEGPSILRIQQVVRGDSAAYFCASSNSPGANIQYFGAGTRLSVL.

The chain employs TRBV9 and TRBJ2-7; TRBD1 matches at 7 bases. V dropped 0 bases and J dropped 2; count of bases not matched to a gene: 2. The CDR3 loop spans 14 amino acids. Germline loops: CDR1 SGDLS, CDR2 YYNGEE. The DNA for the CDR3 is TGTGCCAGCAGCGTAGGGCAGGGGGCCTACGAGCAGTACTTC. It specifies CASSVGQGAYEQYF.

The chain employs TRBV30 and TRBJ2-7; 7 bases line up with TRBD2. Germline V gives CDR1 GTSNPN, CDR2 SVGIG (reference sequence). The CDR3 has 12 amino acids. The junction had 6 bases not matched to a gene; V was cut back by 8 bases and J by 2 bases. The CDR3 region is CARGEITYEQYF. The CDR3 DNA is TGTGCCCGGGGGGAGATTACCTACGAGCAGTACTTC.

The chain uses TRBV7-2 and TRBJ2-5, with 8 bases aligning to TRBD1. Germline assignment: CDR1 SGHTA and CDR2 FQGNSA. With 1 base clipped from V and 2 bases from J, the junction kept 9 bases outside the gene matches. CDR3 length equals 17 residues. The CDR3 here is CASSLDRAGGWQETQYF. The CDR3 nucleotides read TGTGCCAGCAGCTTAGATCGGGCAGGGGGCTGGCAAGAGACCCAGTACTTC.

This clone is a singleton in its sample. The rearrangement links TRBV28 to TRBJ1-1, with D perhaps matching TRBD1 (6 bases). The germline gives CDR1 MDHEN, CDR2 SYDVKM. The CDR3 covers 15 residues. Trimming shortened V by 6 bases and J by 6 bases, and 20 bases separated the two germline ends. CDR3: CASRSGAPTPAEAFF. The CDR3 DNA reads TGTGCCAGCAGGTCGGGGGCGCCGACCCCCGCTGAAGCTTTCTTT.

CDR3 DNA sequence: TGTGCCAGCAGTGAATATCCCGCACTAGCGGGAGGGCCGACCGAGCAGTACTTC. Amino acids: CASSEYPALAGGPTEQYF. V usage is TRBV25-1 and J usage is TRBJ2-7; 13 bases align to TRBD2. Trimming cost V 0 bases and J 6 bases; bases outside gene matches: 11. CDR3 length: 18 amino acids. Germline values: CDR1 MGHDK, CDR2 SYGVNS.

The chain employs TRBV4-3 and TRBJ2-7; 7 nucleotides align to TRBD1. The germline CDR1 and CDR2 sequences are LGHNA and YSLEER. The CDR3 runs to 16 residues. Trimming at V came to 0 bases and at J to 7 bases, leaving 12 bases not matched to a gene. The CDR3: CASSQDPGTAYIEQYF. Here the CDR3 DNA reads TGCGCCAGCAGCCAAGACCCCGGGACAGCTTATATTGAGCAGTACTTC.

The rearrangement uses TRBV30 and TRBJ1-2; TRBD1 agrees at 8 bases. The J segment lost 8 bases and the V segment lost 2 bases, leaving 16 bases of the junction unmatched. Germline V lookup: CDR1 GTSNPN, CDR2 SVGIG (reference sequence). The CDR3 has 16 residues. The CDR3 spells CAWSFPDRGAFRGYTF. CDR3 bases: TGTGCCTGGAGTTTCCCCGACAGGGGCGCGTTTCGGGGCTACACCTTC.

The gene calls are TRBV5-4 and TRBJ2-5; D is ambiguous. The DNA end favors TRBJ2-7, so the J call may be wrong. Germline V gene data show CDR1 as SGHNT and CDR2 as YYREEE (reference sequence). The CDR3 is 13 amino acids. This CDR3 reads CASSLAGSYEQYF. The CDR3 DNA follows: TGTGCCAGCAGCTTGGCTGGATCCTACGAGCAGTACTTC.

The rearrangement uses TRBV9 and TRBJ1-1, with 7 bases aligning to TRBD1. V gave up 3 bases and J gave up 1 base; unmatched junction bases: 6. This CDR3 comprises 15 residues. Looked up from germline, CDR1 is SGDLS and CDR2 is YYNGEE. Here the CDR3 reads CASSGPGQKNTEAFF. The CDR3 nucleotides read TGTGCCAGCAGCGGACCGGGACAGAAGAACACTGAAGCTTTCTTT.